Only a few counts were recorded for the clone carrying this T cell receptor beta chain. The germline V gene has CDR1 SGHTA and CDR2 FQGNSA. Trimming cost V 3 bases and J 5 bases, with 20 bases left between them. This CDR3 contains 17 residues. Original analysis: Amplification of reference gene primers was used by the study to estimate nucleated cell counts. Clones were sequenced by immunoSEQ multiplex PCR, and TCRdb holds only the in-frame ones, with some missing. That table is the source of V, J and clone size, and D and trimming were worked out from the DNA. The data contain 200,000 to 250,000 clones, about nine tenths of them singletons. The study drew participants aged roughly 18 to 95 years from 24 US areas. This entry is derived from a study of blood T cell repertoires in COVID-19.

J is TRBJ1-5 and V is TRBV7-2, with D perhaps TRBD1 (6 bases). The origin of this receptor is a man aged 50-60 years who had been exposed to COVID-19. Sequencing was performed on PBMCs or T cells enriched from blood (not recorded which). The CDR3 reads CASSLIYRAGGDQPQHF. CDR3 bases: TGTGCCAGCAGCTTGATCTACAGGGCTGGCGGCGATCAGCCCCAGCATTTT.